A single T cell receptor (beta chain) is shown here with its context. What this receptor recognizes is not known. The cohort comprised fewer than 750 healthy bone marrow donors. At the time of sampling, every cohort member was nominally healthy, though immune exposures that went unrecorded were likely present. The donor was CMV seronegative and belonged to the group of under 400 seronegative cohort members. A peripheral blood sample was provided by each donor, and peripheral blood mononuclear cells were used for TCR beta sequencing. The Qiagen DNeasy Blood Extraction Kit was used to extract genomic DNA from the blood cell samples. The sample comes from a study of cytomegalovirus exposure and HLA in healthy donors listed by TCRdb under 2017. Concerning the study at large: An earlier analysis of 587 of the donors reported 250 to 350 Gb of sequence data and 117 million unique TCR beta sequences obtained from 150 million to 200 million T cells. An early release that covered approximately 600 HLA-typed donors contained about 300 gigabases of sequencing data and 85 million to 100 million unique TCR sequences. The genetic ancestry cluster associated with self-reported Caucasian donors included 65% to 90% of the roughly 400 genotyped donors. The study was designed to test whether signatures of past pathogen exposure could be identified by cataloging public T cell receptors. The study profiled the T cell repertoires of hundreds of subjects by immunosequencing and related them to cytomegalovirus serostatus. In addition to the first cohort of about 650 subjects, a separate validation cohort of over 90 different subjects was used. High-throughput TCR immunosequencing, statistical association of individual TCRs with disease status, and machine learning were combined to predict cytomegalovirus infection status. A later analysis re-examined previously published TCR beta repertoires from hundreds of donors and added high-resolution HLA genotyping to investigate patterns of TCR occurrence. The later analysis used no new phenotypic data to find candidate immune exposures, relying instead on TCR beta sequences and their occurrence across donors. An earlier analysis of approximately 630 of the donors applied high-throughput TCR beta sequencing to assess whether each TCR beta V gene segment acted as functional or pseudogenic. Donor age, sex, ethnicity and CMV serostatus were collected together with the repertoire data. In a later genetic analysis, genome-wide SNP genotypes for about 55% of the roughly 700 donors were used, and that subset was treated as a discovery cohort. All discovery cohort repertoires had been generated on a single sequencing platform. HLA typing covered class I and class II loci at four-digit resolution. The number of donors typed differed by locus, with about 629-640 for A, B, C, DRB1 and DQB1, 522 for DQA1, 600 to 610 for DPA1, and about 450 for DPB1. Roughly 5 DR-DQ haplotypes were handled as single units for association and clustering, since linkage in the cohort was strong. Across 300 to 400 genotyped donors of the cohort, an average of roughly 250,000 unique TCR beta nucleotide sequences per donor were sequenced, and around 19% of those sequences were non-productive.

Libraries were constructed by the immunoSEQ multiplex PCR assay. A mixture of 60 forward primers for TCR Vbeta segments and 13 reverse primers for TCR Jbeta segments was used in the multiplex PCR. A multiplex PCR assay on genomic DNA amplified the CDR3 region of rearranged TCR beta genes. The amplified TCR beta libraries were sequenced on the Illumina HiSeq System as 87-base-pair reads. The study's own analysis went as follows. A later analysis counted 75 million to 100 million unique TCR beta chains across the 666 repertoires, and around 12 million of these chains were shared by at least two donors. A nearest-neighbor algorithm error-corrected the raw reads and collapsed the reads into unique sequences, merging closely related sequences to remove PCR and sequencing errors. To assign V, D and J gene segments, CDR3 sequences were aligned to IMGT reference sequences. For a sequence to be retained, a match of at least six nucleotides to both a V gene segment and a J gene segment was required. A rearrangement counted as productive if the CDR3 had no stop codons and remained in frame with V and J, and every other rearrangement counted as non-productive. CDR3 was defined by IMGT convention, running from the second conserved V-encoded cysteine to the conserved J-encoded phenylalanine. Sequences without an unambiguous match to a single V gene segment were excluded from the earlier analysis of several hundred of the donors. An earlier analysis of under 750 of the donors called V segments functional above 56.7% productive rearrangements and segregating when the between-donor standard deviation exceeded 5%. A statistical classification framework was built for diagnosing cytomegalovirus status from the catalog of TCR beta chain sequences. A later analysis assigned V and J genes by comparing TCR nucleotide sequences with IMGT/GENE-DB human TR gene sequences. The TCRdist pipeline was used in a later analysis to assign CDR3 sequences and most-parsimonious VDJ recombination scenarios. A later analysis defined each TCR beta chain by its CDR3 amino acid sequence plus V-gene family, and excluded reads lacking a unique V-gene family. In a later analysis, around 600 highly shared, low-generation-probability nucleotide sequences were removed to address suspected cross-contamination and a sequencing artifact. In a later analysis, a clonal expansion index was calculated for each public chain from normalized within-repertoire ranks of inferred template counts. In a later analysis, generation probabilities were computed using a VDJ recombination model fitted to out-of-frame rearrangements, and the results were checked against IGoR. In a later analysis, TCR-TCR, TCR-HLA and TCR-CMV co-occurrence was scored with hypergeometric tests, and a repertoire-size bias correction was applied to TCR pairs. To estimate false discovery rates, a later analysis permuted the HLA or CMV assignments 20 times. In a later analysis, co-occurring TCRs were grouped with DBSCAN, and TCRdist sequence similarity was added when clustering was performed within HLA-allele-positive subsets. Repertoires with fewer than 30,000 or more than 120,000 public chains were left out of co-occurrence clustering, as were about five repertoires with anomalous nucleotide sharing. The table was pulled from immuneACCESS by TCRdb, which kept in-frame rearrangements only. Such tables lose some clones; where checked, under half of the loss comes from unresolved V genes, and the rest has no known cause. The V and J calls and clone size come from that table; D and trimming were worked out from the DNA. This sample's table lists tens of thousands of clones. The ten largest clones represent more than 5.5% of the sample.

On the study overall, not on this receptor specifically: Linkage disequilibrium might explain the correlated functional status among segregating V segments, but an unknown experimental factor could not be ruled out. Roughly 17 rarely observed V segments, including chromosome 9 orphons, were excluded from the earlier analysis of approximately 500 of the donors because counts were too low. A total of 150 to 200 TCR beta chains were listed by the study as associated with cytomegalovirus. Three of the identified cytomegalovirus-associated TCR beta chains were confirmed in vitro to be specific for cytomegalovirus antigens. When HLA alleles, especially DR and DQ, strongly co-occurred, attributing TCR associations to individual alleles was difficult. Across donors, most TCR sequences were observed very rarely, whereas some public TCRs were present in many individuals. Specific HLA alleles were associated with around 18,000 TCR beta sequences at a false discovery rate of 0.05 in a later analysis. Broadly in line with IMGT annotations, most TCR beta V segments showed up in productive rearrangements about 87% or about 30% of the time in an earlier analysis of 587 of the donors. In a later genetic analysis, fewer N-insertions in productive TCRs were reported among donors in an Asian-associated ancestry cluster than the roughly 700-donor mean. In a later genetic analysis, a missense DCLRE1C variant was associated with V-gene and J-gene trimming of TCR beta chains, and the association was replicated in an independent cohort. The authors suggested that the approach could potentially be extended to other disease states and immunological phenotypes. For the cohort, immune exposure information was limited to CMV serostatus. A further reported finding was that TCR beta sequences accurately predicted the HLA-A and HLA-B alleles for most subjects in the first cohort. Cytomegalovirus status was reported to be diagnosed by the classifier with high specificity and sensitivity in both the original and validation cohorts. Because some donors lacked HLA typing at each locus, the association tests relied only on the typed subset. Most CMV-associated TCR beta chains appeared to be HLA-restricted in a later analysis, and the HLA associations seemed to be driven largely by CMV exposure. Only TCR beta chains were sequenced in this cohort, and the absence of alpha or paired-chain data limited detectable features. According to a later analysis, parvovirus B19, influenza, CMV and Epstein-Barr virus appeared linked to several top co-occurrence clusters. A later analysis found that TCR association rates varied across HLA loci, with DRB1 alleles showing the most associated TCRs and HLA-C alleles the fewest. The sequencing pipeline was judged likely to have produced a cluster of highly shared sequence variants as a technical artifact. Compared with equally common non-associated chains, HLA-associated TCR beta chains in a later analysis were more clonally expanded and had lower generation probabilities. Sequencing depth was assumed to be roughly uniform across donors in the presence/absence analyses, though that assumption may not hold.

Sample: PBMCs. The clonotype was recovered from a man aged 25-45 years in good health and CMV-seronegative.

The DNA sequence follows: TGTGCCAGCAGCTTAAATAACGACAGGGGGAGAGGCTACACCTTC. Its protein product is CASSLNNDRGRGYTF. This sequence uses TRBV7-2 and TRBJ1-2; 9 bases in between match TRBD1. CDR1 and CDR2 are drawn from the germline V gene: SGHTA, FQGNSA. The germline V and J ends show losses of 2 bases and 8 bases respectively, and no gene match explains 9 bases of the junction. The CDR3 goes from the cysteine to the phenylalanine over 15 residues. Solely the CDR3 DNA is kept, with 45 bases framed from the first base.